The present entry profiles one T cell receptor (beta chain) with its context. Its antigen is not identified. A second about 6 to 11 cycle PCR used barcoded and J-beta primers. TCRdb reprocessed the 5' RACE reads with MiXCR, giving one entry per CDR3 protein. Of over 600,000 distinct CDR3 sequences detected, about 42% appear once; the ten largest clones hold around 18%. The sample originates from a study of blood T cells in healthy people across ages. Study-level points and caveats: Observed TCR beta diversity per million T cells went down as age went up. This fall followed a roughly linear course with age. Both naive CD4+ cell counts and diversity were greater in long-lived donors than in aged donors.

CDR1 is LGHDT and CDR2 is YNNKEL in the germline V gene (reference sequence). The CDR3 length is 12 residues. V was cut by 4 bases and J by 4 bases, with 8 bases left in between. What was sequenced was blood. The chain couples TRBV3-1 to TRBJ2-7; no clear D. The TCR comes from a man aged 80 or over in good health. The CDR3 is CASSPFGYEQYF. CDR3 in DNA: TGTGCCAGCAGCCCATTTGGATACGAGCAGTACTTC.